Here is one T cell receptor (beta chain) with its context. The data derive from a study of blood T cell repertoires in COVID-19. Study summary: COVID-19 samples from acute and convalescent phases originated in the United States, Italy and Spain.

Germline CDR1 MDHEN, CDR2 SYDVKM. Trimming took off 8 bases at V and 5 bases at J, with 15 bases between the two ends. The CDR3 extends over 13 amino acids. In the original analysis: The assay estimated nucleated cells by amplifying reference gene primers. Some clones are missing from TCRdb's copy, which holds only in-frame ones; the method was immunoSEQ multiplex PCR. Clonal size and the V and J genes are those of that table, whereas D and trimming came from the DNA. This sample carries approximately 300,000 clones, around 87% of them seen once, and the ten largest clones take under 5%. The gene calls are TRBV28 and TRBJ1-2; D is unclear. The sample taken for sequencing was peripheral blood. This TCR was sampled from a woman aged 50 to 65 with active or convalescent COVID-19. CDR3 bases: TGTGCCAGCCAACCCGTAGGCGGATATGGCTACACCTTC. Its protein product is CASQPVGGYGYTF.